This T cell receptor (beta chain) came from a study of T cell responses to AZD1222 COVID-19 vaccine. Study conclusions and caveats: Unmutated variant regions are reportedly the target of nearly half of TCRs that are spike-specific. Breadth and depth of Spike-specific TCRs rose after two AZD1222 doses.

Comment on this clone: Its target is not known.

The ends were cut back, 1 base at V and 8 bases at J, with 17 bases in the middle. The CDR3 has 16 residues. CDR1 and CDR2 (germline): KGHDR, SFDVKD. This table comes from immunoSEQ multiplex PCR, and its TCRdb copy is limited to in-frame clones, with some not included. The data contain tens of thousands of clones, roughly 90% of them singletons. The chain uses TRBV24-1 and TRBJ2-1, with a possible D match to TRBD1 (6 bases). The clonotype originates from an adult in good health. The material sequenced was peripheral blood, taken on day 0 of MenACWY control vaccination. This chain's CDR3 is CATSDFGQGRVDEQFF. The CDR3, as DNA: TGTGCCACCAGTGATTTCGGGCAGGGGCGAGTAGATGAGCAGTTCTTC.